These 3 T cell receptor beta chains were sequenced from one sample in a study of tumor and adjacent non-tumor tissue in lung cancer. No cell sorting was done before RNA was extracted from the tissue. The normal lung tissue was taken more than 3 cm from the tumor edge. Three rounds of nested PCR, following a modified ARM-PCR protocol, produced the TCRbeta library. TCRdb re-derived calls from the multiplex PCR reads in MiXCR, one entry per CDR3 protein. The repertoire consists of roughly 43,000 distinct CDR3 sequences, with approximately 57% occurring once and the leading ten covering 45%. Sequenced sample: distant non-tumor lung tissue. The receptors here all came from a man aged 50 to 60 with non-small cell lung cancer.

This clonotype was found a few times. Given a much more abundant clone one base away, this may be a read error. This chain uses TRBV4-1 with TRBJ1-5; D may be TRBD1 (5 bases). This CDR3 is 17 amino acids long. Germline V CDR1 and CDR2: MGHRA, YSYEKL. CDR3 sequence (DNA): TGCGCCACCAGCCAAGATGGGCAGGGCCCACCCAATCAGCCCCAGCATTTT. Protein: CATSQDGQGPPNQPQHF.

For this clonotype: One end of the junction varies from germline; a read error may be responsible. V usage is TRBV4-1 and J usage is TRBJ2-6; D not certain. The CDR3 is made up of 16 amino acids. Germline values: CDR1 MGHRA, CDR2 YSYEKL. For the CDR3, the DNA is TGCGCCTGCAGCCGACTGACGGTCTCTGGGGCCAACGTCCTGACTTTC. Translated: CACSRLTVSGANVLTF.

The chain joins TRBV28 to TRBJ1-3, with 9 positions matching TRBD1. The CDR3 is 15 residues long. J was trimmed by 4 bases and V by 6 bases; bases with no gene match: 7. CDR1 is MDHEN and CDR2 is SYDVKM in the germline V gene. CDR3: CASSLGTGSGNTIYF. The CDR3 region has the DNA TGTGCCAGCAGCCTGGGGACAGGGTCCGGAAACACCATATATTTT.